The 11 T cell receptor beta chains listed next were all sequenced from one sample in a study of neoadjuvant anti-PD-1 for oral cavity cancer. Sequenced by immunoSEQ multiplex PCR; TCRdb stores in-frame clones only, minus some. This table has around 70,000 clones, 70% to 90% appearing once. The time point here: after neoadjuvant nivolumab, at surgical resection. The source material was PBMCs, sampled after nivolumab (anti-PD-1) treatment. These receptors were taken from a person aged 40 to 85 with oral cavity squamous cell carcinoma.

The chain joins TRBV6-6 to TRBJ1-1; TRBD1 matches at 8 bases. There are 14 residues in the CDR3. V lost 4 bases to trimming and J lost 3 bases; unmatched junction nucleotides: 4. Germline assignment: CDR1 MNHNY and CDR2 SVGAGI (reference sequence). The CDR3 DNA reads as TGTGCCAGCAGTTCTCAGGGGGCGGACACTGAAGCTTTCTTT. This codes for CASSSQGADTEAFF.

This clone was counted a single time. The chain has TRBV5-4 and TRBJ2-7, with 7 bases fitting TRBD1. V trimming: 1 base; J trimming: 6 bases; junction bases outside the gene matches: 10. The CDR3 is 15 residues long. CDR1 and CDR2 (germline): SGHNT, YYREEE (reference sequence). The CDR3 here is CASSLPTTGLPEQYF. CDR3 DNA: TGTGCCAGCAGCTTGCCTACGACAGGGTTGCCCGAGCAGTACTTC.

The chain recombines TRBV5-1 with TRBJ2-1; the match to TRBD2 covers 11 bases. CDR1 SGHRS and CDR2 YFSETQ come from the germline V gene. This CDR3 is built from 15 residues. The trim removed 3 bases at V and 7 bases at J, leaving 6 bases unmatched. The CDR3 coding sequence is TGCGCCAGCAGCTCCGCGAGACTAGCGGGAAATGAGCAGTTCTTC. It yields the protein CASSSARLAGNEQFF.

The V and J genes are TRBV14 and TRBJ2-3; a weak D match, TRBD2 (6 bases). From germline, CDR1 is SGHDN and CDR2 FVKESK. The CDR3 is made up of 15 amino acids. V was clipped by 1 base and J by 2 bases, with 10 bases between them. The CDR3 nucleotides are TGTGCCAGCAGCCAAGGGGGGACTGCCACAGATACGCAGTATTTT. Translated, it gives CASSQGGTATDTQYF.

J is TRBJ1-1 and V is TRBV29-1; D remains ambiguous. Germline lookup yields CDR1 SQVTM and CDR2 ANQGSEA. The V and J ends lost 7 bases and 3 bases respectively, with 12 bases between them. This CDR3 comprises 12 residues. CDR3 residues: CSADKAYTEAFF. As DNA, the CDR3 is TGCAGCGCCGACAAGGCCTACACTGAAGCTTTCTTT. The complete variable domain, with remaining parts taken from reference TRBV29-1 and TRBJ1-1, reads SAVISQKPSRDICQRGTSLTIQCQVDSQVTMMFWYRQQPGQSLTLIATANQGSEATYESGFVIDKFPISRPNLTFSTLTVSNMSPEDSSIYLCSADKAYTEAFFGQGTRLTVV.

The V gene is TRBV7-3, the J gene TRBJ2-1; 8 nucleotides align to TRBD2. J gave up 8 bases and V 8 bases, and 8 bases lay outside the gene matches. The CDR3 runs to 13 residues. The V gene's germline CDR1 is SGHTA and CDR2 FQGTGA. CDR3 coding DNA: TGTGCCAGCCAACGGGGGGGCGGCGATGAGCAGTTCTTC. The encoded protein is CASQRGGGDEQFF.

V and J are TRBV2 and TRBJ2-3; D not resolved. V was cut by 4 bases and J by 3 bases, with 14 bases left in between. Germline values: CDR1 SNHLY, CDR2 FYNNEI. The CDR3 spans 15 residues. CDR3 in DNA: TGTGCCAGCAGTGGGCCTCAGTGGCGGACAGATACGCAGTATTTT. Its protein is CASSGPQWRTDTQYF.

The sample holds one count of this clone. CDR3 sequence reads: CATGASGRSYNEQFF. The CDR3 bases are TGTGCCACCGGTGCAAGCGGGAGGTCCTACAATGAGCAGTTCTTC. The rearrangement uses TRBV25-1 and TRBJ2-1; TRBD2 matches 9 bases. CDR1 is MGHDK and CDR2 is SYGVNS in the germline V gene. The CDR3 covers 15 residues. Trimming removed 10 bases from V and 1 base from J; junction bases left unmatched: 8.

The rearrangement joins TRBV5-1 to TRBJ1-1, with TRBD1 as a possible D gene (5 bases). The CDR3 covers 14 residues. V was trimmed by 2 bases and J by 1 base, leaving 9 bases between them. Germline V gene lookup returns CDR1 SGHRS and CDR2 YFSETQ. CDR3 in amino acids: CASSFKGANTEAFF. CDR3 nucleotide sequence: TGCGCCAGCAGCTTCAAAGGGGCGAACACTGAAGCTTTCTTT.

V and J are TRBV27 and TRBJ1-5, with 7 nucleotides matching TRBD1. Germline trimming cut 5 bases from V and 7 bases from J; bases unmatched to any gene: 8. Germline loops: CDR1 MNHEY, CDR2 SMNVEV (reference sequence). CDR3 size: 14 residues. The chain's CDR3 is CASSPQGGGQPQHF. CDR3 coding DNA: TGTGCCAGCAGTCCCCAGGGGGGAGGACAGCCCCAGCATTTT.

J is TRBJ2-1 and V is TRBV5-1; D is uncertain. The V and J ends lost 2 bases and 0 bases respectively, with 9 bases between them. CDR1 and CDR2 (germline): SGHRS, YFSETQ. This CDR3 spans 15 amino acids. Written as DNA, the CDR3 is TGCGCCAGCAGCTTTAACGCTTACTCCTACAATGAGCAGTTCTTC. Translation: CASSFNAYSYNEQFF. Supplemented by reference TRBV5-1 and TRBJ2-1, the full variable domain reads KAGVTQTPRYLIKTRGQQVTLSCSPISGHRSVSWYQQTPGQGLQFLFEYFSETQRNKGNFPGRFSGRQFSNSRSEMNVSTLELGDSALYLCASSFNAYSYNEQFFGPGTRLTVL.